The 14 T cell receptor beta chains below come from one sample, sequenced in a study of lymphopenia after photon versus proton radiotherapy. The repertoire was sequenced with immunoSEQ multiplex PCR; TCRdb's copy has only in-frame clones and lacks some. The table lists about 55,000 clones, around 84% of them singletons. Sequencing was performed on peripheral blood, taken from a patient treated with proton-based radiotherapy. These receptor sequences come from a man aged 55 to 69 with pancreatic cancer.

This clone has a handful of counts. The chain uses TRBV27 and TRBJ2-7, with D perhaps matching TRBD2 (7 bases). This CDR3 is built from 14 residues. Trimming took 5 bases from V and 3 from J, leaving 14 bases between them. Germline-derived CDR1 and CDR2 are MNHEY and SMNVEV (reference sequence). As DNA, the CDR3 is TGTGCCAGCAGTCCTCTAGGGGGGGGCTACGAGCAGTACTTC. As protein: CASSPLGGGYEQYF.

The J gene is TRBJ1-1, the V gene TRBV5-1, with D uncertain. V lost 0 bases and J 1 base, leaving 4 bases between the germline ends. This CDR3 has 13 residues. CDR1 is SGHRS and CDR2 is YFSETQ in the germline V gene. Written as DNA, the CDR3 is TGCGCCAGCAGCTTGGACAAGAACACTGAAGCTTTCTTT. It yields the protein CASSLDKNTEAFF.

This rearrangement joins TRBV27 to TRBJ1-1; D is ambiguous. The CDR3 length is 14 residues. The germline V gene encodes CDR1 MNHEY and CDR2 SMNVEV (reference sequence). Trimming removed 1 base from V and 1 base from J, with 7 bases in between. As DNA, the CDR3 is TGTGCCAGCAGTTTATACGACGGGAACACTGAAGCTTTCTTT. Protein: CASSLYDGNTEAFF.

The chain combines TRBV28 with TRBJ1-3; D remains unclear. Trimming removed 2 bases from V and 0 bases from J, with 11 bases in between. The CDR3 has 16 residues. Germline V gene lookup returns CDR1 MDHEN and CDR2 SYDVKM. In DNA, the CDR3 is TGTGCCAGCAGTTTAGGGCGGGCTAACTCTGGAAACACCATATATTTT. Amino acids: CASSLGRANSGNTIYF.

This clone showed up just a few times. The chain is built from TRBV5-4 and TRBJ2-5; 7 bases align to TRBD2. The CDR3 has 13 amino acids. CDR1 is SGHNT, CDR2 YYREEE, per germline (reference sequence). V shed 4 bases and J 3 bases; nucleotides not matched to a gene: 3. The CDR3 nucleotides read TGTGCCAGCAGCCCCCGGGGGGAAGAGACCCAGTACTTC. Translation: CASSPRGEETQYF.

The chain uses TRBV7-2 and TRBJ2-5, with D possibly matching TRBD1 (5 bases). Trimming removed 2 bases at V and 4 bases at J, with 17 bases between. This CDR3 has 16 residues. The V gene's germline CDR1 is SGHTA and CDR2 FQGNSA. The CDR3 DNA reads as TGTGCCAGCAGCTTACAGGGCGGAACGTGGACAGAGACCCAGTACTTC. Translating gives CASSLQGGTWTETQYF.

The V gene is TRBV28, the J gene TRBJ2-7, with 13 bases fitting TRBD2. From germline, CDR1 is MDHEN and CDR2 SYDVKM. V lost 6 bases and J lost 2; bases outside the gene matches: 4. The CDR3 sequence is 15 residues long. CDR3 in DNA: TGTGCCAGCAGATTTGGACTAGCGGGGGCCTACGAGCAGTACTTC. Translating it yields CASRFGLAGAYEQYF. Using reference TRBV28 and TRBJ2-7 for the parts outside the CDR3, the full variable domain is DVKVTQSSRYLVKRTGEKVFLECVQDMDHENMFWYRQDPGLGLRLIYFSYDVKMKEKGDIPEGYSVSREKKERFSLILESASTNQTSMYLCASRFGLAGAYEQYFGPGTRLTVT.

The rearrangement links TRBV14 to TRBJ1-4; a weak D match, TRBD1 (6 bases). The CDR3 consists of 15 residues. Germline V gives CDR1 SGHDN, CDR2 FVKESK. Trimming shortened V by 0 bases and J by 6 bases, and 11 bases separated the two germline ends. The CDR3 nucleotides are TGTGCCAGCAGCCAAGATAACAGGGTCTATGAAAAACTGTTTTTT. Encoded protein: CASSQDNRVYEKLFF.

The chain links TRBV7-2 to TRBJ2-3; D might be TRBD2 (6 bases). Germline V CDR1 and CDR2: SGHTA, FQGNSA. The CDR3 totals 16 residues. Trimming left V 1 base short and J 0 bases short, with 11 bases between. The CDR3 DNA reads TGTGCCAGCAGCTTAGGCCAGGGAGGTAGCACAGATACGCAGTATTTT. The encoded protein is CASSLGQGGSTDTQYF.

The rearrangement links TRBV6-1 to TRBJ2-7, with TRBD2 identical over 8 bases. The length of the CDR3 is 14 residues. J lost 4 bases, V lost 7 bases, and 9 bases had no gene match. The germline V gene encodes CDR1 MNHNS and CDR2 SASEGT. The DNA of the CDR3 is TGTGCCAGCACACCGGGCGCGGGAGGTTACGAGCAGTACTTC. Translating gives CASTPGAGGYEQYF.

The rearrangement uses TRBV7-3 and TRBJ1-4; 8 nucleotides align to TRBD1. The CDR3 is made up of 15 amino acids. Germline V gene lookup returns CDR1 SGHTA and CDR2 FQGTGA. V shed 5 bases and J 5 bases; nucleotides not matched to a gene: 7. CDR3 in amino acids: CASSVTGAKNEKLFF. Here the CDR3 DNA reads TGTGCCAGCAGCGTGACAGGGGCTAAAAATGAAAAACTGTTTTTT. The full variable domain, rest sourced from reference TRBV7-3 and TRBJ1-4, is GAGVSQTPSNKVTEKGKYVELRCDPISGHTALYWYRQSLGQGPEFLIYFQGTGAADDSGLPNDRFFAVRPEGSVSTLKIQRTERGDSAVYLCASSVTGAKNEKLFFGSGTQLSVL.

The chain carries TRBV7-2 and TRBJ2-7; the match to TRBD1 covers 8 bases. Germline-derived CDR1 and CDR2 are SGHTA and FQGNSA. With 4 bases clipped from V and 4 bases from J, the junction kept 6 bases outside the gene matches. The CDR3 consists of 14 residues. CDR3 DNA: TGTGCCAGCAGCTCCCTTGACAGGGGTTACGAGCAGTACTTC. Encoded protein: CASSSLDRGYEQYF.

The chain joins TRBV6-1 to TRBJ2-7, with D tentatively TRBD2 (6 bases). The CDR3 sequence is 14 residues long. The germline V gene encodes CDR1 MNHNS and CDR2 SASEGT. The V gene lost 7 bases and the J gene lost 4 bases, with 17 bases spanning the gap. CDR3 nucleotides: TGTGCCAGCACCTTAGCGGAACCCGAATACGAGCAGTACTTC. Its protein is CASTLAEPEYEQYF.

The chain has TRBV9 and TRBJ2-7; D perhaps matches TRBD1 (5 bases). The V end was cut by 2 bases, the J end by 1 base, with 7 bases between. The germline CDR1 and CDR2 sequences are SGDLS and YYNGEE. This CDR3 region has 13 residues. The CDR3 loop reads CASSVDSSYEQYF. In nucleotides, the CDR3 is TGTGCCAGCAGCGTCGACAGTTCCTACGAGCAGTACTTC.